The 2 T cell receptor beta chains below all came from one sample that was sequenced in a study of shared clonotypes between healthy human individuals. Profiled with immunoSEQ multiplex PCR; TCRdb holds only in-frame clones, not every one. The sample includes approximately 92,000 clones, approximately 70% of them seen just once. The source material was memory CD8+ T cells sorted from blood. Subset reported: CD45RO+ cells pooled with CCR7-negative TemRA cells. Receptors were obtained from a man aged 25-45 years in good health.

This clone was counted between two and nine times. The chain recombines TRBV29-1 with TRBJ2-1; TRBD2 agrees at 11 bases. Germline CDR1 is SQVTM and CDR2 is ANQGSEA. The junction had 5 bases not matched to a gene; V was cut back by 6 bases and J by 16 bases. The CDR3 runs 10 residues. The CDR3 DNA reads TGCAGCGTGGAACTAGCGGGAGTTTTCTTC. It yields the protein CSVELAGVFF.

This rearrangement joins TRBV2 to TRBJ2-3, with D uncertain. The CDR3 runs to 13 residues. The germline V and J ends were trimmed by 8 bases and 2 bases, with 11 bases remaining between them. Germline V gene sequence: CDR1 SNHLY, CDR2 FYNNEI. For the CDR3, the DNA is TGTGCCAGCCGACACTTACACACAGATACGCAGTATTTT. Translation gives CASRHLHTDTQYF.